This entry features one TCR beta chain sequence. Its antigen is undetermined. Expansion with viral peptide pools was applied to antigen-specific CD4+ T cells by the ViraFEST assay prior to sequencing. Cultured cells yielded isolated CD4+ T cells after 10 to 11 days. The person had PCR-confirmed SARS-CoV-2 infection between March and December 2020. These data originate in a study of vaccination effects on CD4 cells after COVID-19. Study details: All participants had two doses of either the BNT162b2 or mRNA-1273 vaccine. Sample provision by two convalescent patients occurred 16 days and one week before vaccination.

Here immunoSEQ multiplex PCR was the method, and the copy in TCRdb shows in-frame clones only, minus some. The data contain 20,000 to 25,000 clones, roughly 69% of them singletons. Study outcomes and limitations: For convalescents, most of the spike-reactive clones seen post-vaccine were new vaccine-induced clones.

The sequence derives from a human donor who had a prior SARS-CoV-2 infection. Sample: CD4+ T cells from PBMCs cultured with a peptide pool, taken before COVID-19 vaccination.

The CDR3 is CASRVRRLAGGTDTQYF. The CDR3 DNA reads as TGTGCCAGCAGAGTACGAAGACTAGCGGGGGGCACAGATACGCAGTATTTT. This chain links TRBV2 with TRBJ2-3; the match to TRBD2 covers 12 bases. Trimming at V came to 6 bases and at J to 1 base, leaving 8 bases not matched to a gene. Germline values: CDR1 SNHLY, CDR2 FYNNEI. The CDR3 runs 17 residues.